This record looks at one T cell receptor beta chain sequence and its context. These data originate in a study of T cell changes during pregnancy in multiple sclerosis. Sequencing was performed with immunoSEQ multiplex PCR; in TCRdb, only in-frame clones are kept and a portion is missing. Among about 40,000 clones listed, approximately 92% were seen once. The receptor was isolated from a female donor with multiple sclerosis, enrolled in a pregnancy study. This sample comprised CD4+ T cells from peripheral blood mononuclear cells, obtained in the first trimester of pregnancy.

The CDR3 DNA sequence: TGTGCCAGCAGTAACCGACTAGCGGGGAGCCAAGAGACCCAGTACTTC. Protein sequence: CASSNRLAGSQETQYF. The chain is built from TRBV5-4 and TRBJ2-5; TRBD2 agrees at 11 bases. CDR1 and CDR2 from the germline V gene are SGHNT and YYREEE (reference sequence). V lost 5 bases and J lost 1; bases outside the gene matches: 7. The CDR3 length is 16 residues.